The 17 T cell receptor beta chains below were found in one sample sequenced in a study of blood T cell repertoires in COVID-19. Sequencing was performed with immunoSEQ multiplex PCR; in TCRdb, only in-frame clones are kept and a portion is missing. This sample has around 95,000 clones; 90% to 95% occur once, and the top ten carry less than 2.5%. Sequencing was done on a sample of peripheral blood. The source is a man in his forties or fifties with active COVID-19.

The chain combines TRBV2 with TRBJ1-2, with D tentatively TRBD1 (6 bases). This CDR3 has 12 amino acids. V was clipped by 6 bases and J by 8 bases, with 13 bases between them. Germline-derived CDR1 and CDR2 are SNHLY and FYNNEI. CDR3 bases: TGTGCCAGCAGACAGGGCTTAGAAGGCTACACCTTC. It specifies CASRQGLEGYTF.

The chain combines TRBV28 with TRBJ1-4, with TRBD1 identical over 10 bases. Germline V gene sequence: CDR1 MDHEN, CDR2 SYDVKM. The CDR3 runs to 15 residues. The ends lost 6 bases at V and 8 bases at J; junction bases unmatched: 9. CDR3: CASSPIGTGEEKLFF. The CDR3 DNA is TGTGCCAGCAGCCCCATCGGGACAGGGGAGGAAAAACTGTTTTTT.

The chain carries TRBV2 and TRBJ1-2; D unresolved. Trimming cost V 1 base and J 4 bases, with 10 bases left between them. CDR1 and CDR2 (germline): SNHLY, FYNNEI. This CDR3 has 14 residues. The CDR3 sequence: CASSEGLASYGYTF. DNA for the CDR3: TGTGCCAGCAGTGAAGGCCTAGCCAGCTATGGCTACACCTTC.

The rearrangement joins TRBV19 to TRBJ1-5; D is perhaps TRBD1 (6 bases). Germline lookup yields CDR1 LNHDA and CDR2 SQIVND (reference sequence). This CDR3 spans 15 amino acids. Deletions cut 6 bases from V and 6 bases from J, with 18 bases between. DNA for the CDR3: TGTGCCAGTAGCAAAACAGGGATTTACGGTCAGCCCCAGCATTTT. As protein: CASSKTGIYGQPQHF.

CDR3 sequence: CASSATSRTNVNEQFF. CDR3 coding DNA: TGTGCCAGCAGCGCTACGTCCCGGACTAACGTCAATGAGCAGTTCTTC. The rearrangement uses TRBV7-9 and TRBJ2-1, with a tentative D call TRBD2 (6 bases). V lost 5 bases and J lost 6, with 20 bases in between. The CDR3 runs to 16 residues. Germline CDR1 is SEHNR and CDR2 is FQNEAQ (reference sequence).

The chain employs TRBV5-1 and TRBJ2-5; 13 nucleotides align to TRBD2. In germline, CDR1 is SGHRS, CDR2 YFSETQ. The CDR3 totals 17 residues. Losses at the gene ends were 0 bases for V and 1 base for J; bases not matched to a gene: 3. The CDR3 DNA follows: TGCGCCAGCAGCTTGGGGACTAGCGGGGGCGTCCAAGAGACCCAGTACTTC. Its translation is CASSLGTSGGVQETQYF.

The chain has TRBV12-5 and TRBJ1-1; perhaps TRBD1 as D (6 bases). V lost 6 bases, J lost 10 bases, and 15 bases lay in between. The CDR3 spans 12 residues. From germline, CDR1 is LGHNT and CDR2 FRNRAP. Written as DNA, the CDR3 is TGTGCTAGTGGACTCGGACAGAAGCTAGCTTTCTTT. Translating gives CASGLGQKLAFF.

The chain recombines TRBV6-4 with TRBJ2-7; 13 positions match TRBD2. The germline V gene has CDR1 MRHNA and CDR2 SNTAGT. This CDR3 spans 18 amino acids. Losses at the gene ends were 2 bases for V and 2 bases for J; bases not matched to a gene: 9. The CDR3 region is CASSDRLPLAGGTYEQYV. In DNA, the CDR3 is TGTGCCAGCAGTGACCGACTCCCACTAGCGGGAGGGACCTACGAGCAGTACGTC.

The chain has TRBV5-1 and TRBJ2-1; TRBD2 matches 8 bases. The J segment lost 4 bases and the V segment lost 1 base, leaving 7 bases of the junction unmatched. The germline V gene has CDR1 SGHRS and CDR2 YFSETQ. CDR3 length: 16 amino acids. The DNA of the CDR3 is TGCGCCAGCAGCTTGAGAGTTAGCGGGACTTACAATGAGCAGTTCTTC. Amino acid sequence: CASSLRVSGTYNEQFF.

CDR3 residues: CASSLALGGQYF. CDR3 coding DNA: TGTGCCAGCAGCTTAGCGCTCGGTGGGCAGTATTTT. The chain links TRBV7-2 to TRBJ2-3; D remains unclear. This CDR3 has 12 residues. Per germline, CDR1 SGHTA and CDR2 FQGNSA. The V gene lost 0 bases and the J gene lost 11 bases, with 9 bases spanning the gap. The full variable domain, with the rest looked up from reference TRBV7-2 and TRBJ2-3, is GAGVSQSPSNKVTEKGKDVELRCDPISGHTALYWYRQSLGQGLEFLIYFQGNSAPDKSGLPSDRFSAERTGGSVSTLTIQRTQQEDSAVYLCASSLALGGQYFGPGTRLTVL.

This clone was picked up one time. The rearrangement uses TRBV18 and TRBJ2-7; TRBD2 aligns across 13 bases. This CDR3 comprises 14 residues. From germline, CDR1 is KGHSH and CDR2 LQKENI. After removal of 2 bases from V and 6 bases from J, the junction contained 1 base not matched to a gene. Here the CDR3 DNA reads TGTGCCAGCTCACCAACTAGCGGGAGGGGCGAGCAGTACGTC. This gives the protein CASSPTSGRGEQYV.

This sequence joins TRBV7-2 and TRBJ2-2; D is perhaps TRBD1 (5 bases). There are 13 residues in the CDR3. The germline V and J ends were trimmed by 4 bases and 8 bases, with 11 bases remaining between them. Germline V gene data show CDR1 as SGHTA and CDR2 as FQGNSA. DNA for the CDR3: TGTGCCAGCAGCTCCAGGGCGTGGGGGGAGCTGTTTTTT. Protein product: CASSSRAWGELFF. Together with reference TRBV7-2 and TRBJ2-2, the CDR3 gives the full variable domain: GAGVSQSPSNKVTEKGKDVELRCDPISGHTALYWYRQSLGQGLEFLIYFQGNSAPDKSGLPSDRFSAERTGGSVSTLTIQRTQQEDSAVYLCASSSRAWGELFFGEGSRLTVL.

This sequence joins TRBV5-4 and TRBJ2-1, with a tentative D call TRBD1 (5 bases). CDR3 length: 18 residues. Between the trimmed V and J ends, which lost 3 bases and 3 bases, there was a span of 22 bases. Germline values: CDR1 SGHNT, CDR2 YYREEE (reference sequence). CDR3 DNA sequence: TGTGCCAGCAGCTCCACAGACAGAACCGCCGATGACTACAATGAGCAGTTCTTC. It yields the protein CASSSTDRTADDYNEQFF.

The chain combines TRBV18 with TRBJ2-5; D is unresolved. The CDR3 extends over 12 amino acids. Germline CDR1 reads KGHSH; CDR2 reads LQKENI. V shed 1 base and J shed 5 bases, with 5 bases lying between them. The CDR3: CASSPRQETQYF. The CDR3, as DNA: TGTGCCAGCTCACCACGCCAGGAGACCCAGTACTTC.

The rearrangement uses TRBV24-1 and TRBJ2-1; D unresolved. Per the germline V gene, CDR1 is KGHDR and CDR2 is SFDVKD. The CDR3 loop spans 13 amino acids. V shed 1 base and J shed 8 bases, with 8 bases lying between them. CDR3 region: CATSDFLGYEQFF. CDR3 in DNA: TGTGCCACCAGTGATTTTCTCGGGTATGAGCAGTTCTTC.

In its sample, this clone was seen a few times. The chain combines TRBV11-1 with TRBJ2-7; perhaps TRBD1 as D (6 bases). The CDR3 spans 15 residues. CDR1 SGHAT and CDR2 FQDESV come from the germline V gene (reference sequence). Trimming took off 1 base at V and 2 bases at J, with 12 bases between the two ends. CDR3 sequence reads: CASSLEQGYTYEQYF. In nucleotides, the CDR3 is TGTGCCAGCAGCTTAGAACAGGGCTACACCTACGAGCAGTACTTC.

The J gene is TRBJ2-5, the V gene TRBV7-9, with a weak D call TRBD1 (6 bases). The germline V gene encodes CDR1 SEHNR and CDR2 FQNEAQ (reference sequence). This CDR3 contains 15 residues. Trimming took off 5 bases at V and 3 bases at J, with 16 bases between the two ends. The DNA for the CDR3 is TGTGCCAGCAGCCCGCAGGGGCATGGGAAAGAGACCCAGTACTTC. Protein sequence: CASSPQGHGKETQYF.